This record covers a single TCR beta chain. Its antigen is not known. In germline, CDR1 is WNHNN, CDR2 SYGVQD (reference sequence). The junction had 20 bases not matched to a gene; V was cut back by 5 bases and J by 7 bases. The CDR3 has 18 amino acids. This sample was included in a study of T cells after yellow fever vaccination. Study overall: Those fractions that held only low numbers of cells were prepared using the SMART-Seq v4 Ultra Low Input RNA kit.

5'RACE template switching added a universal primer site and UMIs to TCR cDNA. TCRdb ran MiXCR on the 5' RACE reads and lists one entry per CDR3 protein. The sample holds under 250,000 distinct CDR3 sequences, 6.9% seen once. Study observations and caveats: The study re-detected most primary-vaccination clones after the booster (around 96% CD4, 80% to 90% CD8). Though it reached lower strength, the secondary response hit its peak faster, day 5 versus 15.

The TCR originated in a man aged 25 to 45 who received the YFV17D yellow fever vaccine. This material consisted of CD4+ T cells sorted from PBMCs, taken 15 days after the yellow fever booster vaccination. The chain has TRBV10-1 and TRBJ2-1, with TRBD2 matching 7 bases. CDR3 region: CASSTQSAGLAALNEQFF. The CDR3 nucleotides are TGCGCCAGCAGTACCCAGTCCGCAGGGCTAGCGGCCCTAAATGAGCAGTTCTTC.